A selection of T cell receptor beta chains follows, all from one sample in a study of blood T cell repertoires in COVID-19. Using immunoSEQ multiplex PCR, the repertoire was profiled, and TCRdb retains in-frame clones only, with some absent. The data contain some 270,000 clones, around 90% of them singletons. The specimen was PBMCs or T cells enriched from blood (not recorded which). The receptors shown here come from a woman aged 40 to 49 who had recovered from COVID-19. The CDR3 runs from the conserved cysteine through the conserved F or W. D genes are given only for firm matches. Size is stated for part of the rows, as once, few or many counts, or as a class when the clone is expanded.

v_call	j_call	d_call	clone_size	cdr3_nt	cdr3_aa
TRBV11-3	TRBJ2-1	TRBD1	.	TGTGCCAGCAGCGCCCGGGACAGGGGCCCGGAGCAGTTCTTC	CASSARDRGPEQFF
TRBV5-1	TRBJ2-2	.	once	TGCGCCAGCAGCTTGGCCTGGACAGCGAACACCGGGGAGCTGTTTTTT	CASSLAWTANTGELFF
TRBV6-5	TRBJ1-2	.	.	TGTGCCAGCAGTTACCAACAGGGTTATGGCTACACCTTC	CASSYQQGYGYTF
TRBV10-1	TRBJ2-3	.	.	TGCGCCAGCAGTGGCGACAGGAGAAGCACAGATACGCAGTATTTT	CASSGDRRSTDTQYF
TRBV7-2	TRBJ2-7	TRBD1	.	TGTGCCAGCAGCTACCGGGACAGGTCCTACGAGCAGTACTTC	CASSYRDRSYEQYF
TRBV11-2	TRBJ2-4	.	.	TGTGCCAGCAGCTTAGTGGGGGCGGAGATTCAGTACTTC	CASSLVGAEIQYF
TRBV18	TRBJ2-7	TRBD1	.	TGTGCCAGCTCACCAGGGACAGACTACGAGCAGTACTTC	CASSPGTDYEQYF
TRBV6-1	TRBJ2-5	TRBD2	.	TGTGCCAGCAGTGAAGTAGGGGCGGGGGGGCCTAAGGGAGAGACCCAGTACTTC	CASSEVGAGGPKGETQYF
TRBV7-2	TRBJ1-1	.	.	TGTGCCAGCAGCTTAGGTCGGAGCACTTGGAACACTGAAGCTTTCTTT	CASSLGRSTWNTEAFF
TRBV14	TRBJ2-1	.	.	TGTGCCAGCAGCCAAGATCCCGGTCTAGCGAGCAATGAGCAGTTCTTC	CASSQDPGLASNEQFF
TRBV5-1	TRBJ2-1	TRBD1	.	TGCGCCAGCAGCCAAGGACAGGGGGCTAGGGATGAGCAGTTCTTC	CASSQGQGARDEQFF
TRBV9	TRBJ1-2	.	.	TGTGCCAGCACCGCCGGGGCAGGGACATCACGCCCTAACTATGGCTACACCTTC	CASTAGAGTSRPNYGYTF
TRBV5-4	TRBJ1-4	.	few	TGTGCCAGCAGCTCCACAGCTGGCGAAAAACTGTTTTTT	CASSSTAGEKLFF
TRBV9	TRBJ1-6	.	.	TGTGCCAGCAGCGTATTTCCAGGGAGGGATTCACCCCTCCACTTT	CASSVFPGRDSPLHF
TRBV24-1	TRBJ1-5	.	.	TGTGCCACCATAACAAGCGGCAATCAGCCCCAGCATTTT	CATITSGNQPQHF
TRBV14	TRBJ1-2	.	.	TGTGCCAGCAGCCAAGTGGATGGGAGACTGGGAGGCTACACCTTC	CASSQVDGRLGGYTF
TRBV30	TRBJ1-6	TRBD1	.	TGTGCCTGGAGCCGTGCGGGACAGAATATTAATTCACCCCTCCACTTT	CAWSRAGQNINSPLHF
TRBV29-1	TRBJ1-2	TRBD1	.	TGCAGCGTTGAATGGTTTCCAGGGGGGAACTATGGCTACACCTTC	CSVEWFPGGNYGYTF
TRBV18	TRBJ1-1	.	.	TGTGCCAGCAGTAACGAGGTGAACACTGAAGCTTTCTTT	CASSNEVNTEAFF
TRBV19	TRBJ2-1	TRBD2	.	TGTGCCAGTATCTCGGCGGGGGGGGATCCCTACAATGAGCAGTTCTTC	CASISAGGDPYNEQFF
TRBV11-1	TRBJ1-1	TRBD1	.	TGTGCCAGCAGCTCGGGACAGGGGGCGAGGAACACTGAAGCTTTCTTT	CASSSGQGARNTEAFF
TRBV5-1	TRBJ2-5	TRBD1	once	TGCGCCAGCAGCTTGGGCATTGACAGGGCCGGGGAGACCCAGTACTTC	CASSLGIDRAGETQYF
TRBV7-2	TRBJ1-3	.	.	TGTGCCAGCAGCCCCCAAGGAACAGCCTCCTCTGGAAACACCATATATTTT	CASSPQGTASSGNTIYF
TRBV3-1/TRBV3-2	TRBJ1-1	.	.	TGTGCCAGCAGCCAACACGACAGAGAGAACACTGAAGCTTTCTTT	CASSQHDRENTEAFF